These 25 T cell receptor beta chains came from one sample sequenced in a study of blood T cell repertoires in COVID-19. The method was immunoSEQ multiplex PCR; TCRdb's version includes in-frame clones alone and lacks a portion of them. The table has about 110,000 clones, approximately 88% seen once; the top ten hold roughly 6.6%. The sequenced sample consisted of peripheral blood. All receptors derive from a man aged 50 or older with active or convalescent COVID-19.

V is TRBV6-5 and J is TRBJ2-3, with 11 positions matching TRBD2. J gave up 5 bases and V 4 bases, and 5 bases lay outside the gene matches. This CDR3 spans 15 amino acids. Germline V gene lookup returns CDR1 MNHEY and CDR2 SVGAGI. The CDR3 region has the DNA TGTGCCAGCAGTTCCCTTACTAGCGGGAGAGATACGCAGTATTTT. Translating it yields CASSSLTSGRDTQYF.

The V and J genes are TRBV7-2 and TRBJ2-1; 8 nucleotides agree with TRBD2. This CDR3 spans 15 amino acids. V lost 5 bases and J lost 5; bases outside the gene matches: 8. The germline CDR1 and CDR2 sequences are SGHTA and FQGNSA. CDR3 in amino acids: CASSTVTSGHNEQFF. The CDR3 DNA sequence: TGTGCCAGCAGCACTGTCACTAGCGGCCACAATGAGCAGTTCTTC.

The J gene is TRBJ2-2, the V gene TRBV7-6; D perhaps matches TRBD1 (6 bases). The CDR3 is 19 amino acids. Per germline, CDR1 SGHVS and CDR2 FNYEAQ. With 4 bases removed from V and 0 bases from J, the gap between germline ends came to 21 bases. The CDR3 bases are TGTGCCAGCAGCTACCCTAGGGTTGGGACAACTACGAACACCGGGGAGCTGTTTTTT. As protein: CASSYPRVGTTTNTGELFF.

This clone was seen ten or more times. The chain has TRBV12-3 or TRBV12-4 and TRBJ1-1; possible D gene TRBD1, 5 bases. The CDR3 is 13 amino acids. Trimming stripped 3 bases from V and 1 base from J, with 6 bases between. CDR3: CASSLGPNTEAFF. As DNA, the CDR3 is TGTGCCAGCAGTTTGGGGCCGAACACTGAAGCTTTCTTT.

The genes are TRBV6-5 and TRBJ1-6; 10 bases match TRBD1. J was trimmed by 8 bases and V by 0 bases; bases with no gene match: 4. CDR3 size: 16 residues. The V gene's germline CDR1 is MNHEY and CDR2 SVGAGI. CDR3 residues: CASSYSGGTGDSPLHF. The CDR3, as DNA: TGTGCCAGCAGTTACTCCGGCGGGACAGGGGATTCACCCCTCCACTTT.

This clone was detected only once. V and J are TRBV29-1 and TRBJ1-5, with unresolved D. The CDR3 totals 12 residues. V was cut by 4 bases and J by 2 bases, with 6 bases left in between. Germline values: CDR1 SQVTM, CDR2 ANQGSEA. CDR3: CSVGSGNQPQHF. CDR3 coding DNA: TGCAGCGTTGGATCGGGCAATCAGCCCCAGCATTTT.

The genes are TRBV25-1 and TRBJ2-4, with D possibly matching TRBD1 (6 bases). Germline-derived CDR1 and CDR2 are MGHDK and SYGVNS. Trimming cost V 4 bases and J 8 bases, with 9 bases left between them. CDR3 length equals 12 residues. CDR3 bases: TGTGCCAGCAGTGGGGACATGGACATTCAGTACTTC. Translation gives CASSGDMDIQYF. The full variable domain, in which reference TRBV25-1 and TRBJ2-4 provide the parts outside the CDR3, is EADIYQTPRYLVIGTGKKITLECSQTMGHDKMYWYQQDPGMELHLIHYSYGVNSTEKGDLSSESTVSRIRTEHFPLTLESARPSHTSQYLCASSGDMDIQYFGAGTRLSVL.

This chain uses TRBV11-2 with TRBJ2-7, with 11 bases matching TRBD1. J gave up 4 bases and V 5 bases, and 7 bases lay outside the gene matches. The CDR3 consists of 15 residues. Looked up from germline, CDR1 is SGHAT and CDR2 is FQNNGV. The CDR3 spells CASSQGQGVAYEQYF. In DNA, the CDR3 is TGTGCCAGCAGCCAGGGACAGGGGGTTGCATACGAGCAGTACTTC.

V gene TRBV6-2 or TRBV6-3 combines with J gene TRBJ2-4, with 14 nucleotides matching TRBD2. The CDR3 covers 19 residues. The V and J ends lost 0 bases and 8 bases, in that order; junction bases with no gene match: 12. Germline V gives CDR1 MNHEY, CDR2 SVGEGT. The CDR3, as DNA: TGTGCCAGCAGTTACTCCTCGGGACTAGCGGGAGAGGTGGGGGACATTCAGTACTTC. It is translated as CASSYSSGLAGEVGDIQYF.

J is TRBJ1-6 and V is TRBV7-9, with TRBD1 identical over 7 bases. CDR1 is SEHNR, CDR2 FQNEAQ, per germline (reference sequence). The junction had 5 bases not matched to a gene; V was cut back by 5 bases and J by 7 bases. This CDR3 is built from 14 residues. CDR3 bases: TGTGCCAGCAGCCAGAGACAGGGCAATTCACCCCTCCACTTT. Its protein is CASSQRQGNSPLHF.

DNA for the CDR3: TGTGCCAGTAGTCCGTTACAGGGGCCGTTTACCAATCAGCCCCAGCATTTT. Its translation: CASSPLQGPFTNQPQHF. The chain combines TRBV19 with TRBJ1-5; 7 bases map to TRBD1. J was trimmed by 3 bases and V by 5 bases; bases with no gene match: 13. CDR1 is LNHDA and CDR2 is SQIVND in the germline V gene (reference sequence). This CDR3 region has 17 residues.

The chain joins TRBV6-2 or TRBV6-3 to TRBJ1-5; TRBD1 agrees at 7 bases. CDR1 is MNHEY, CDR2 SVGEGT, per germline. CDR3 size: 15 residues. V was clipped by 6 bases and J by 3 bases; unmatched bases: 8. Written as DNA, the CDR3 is TGTGCCAGCAGCCTAACAGGGGTATCCAATCAGCCCCAGCATTTT. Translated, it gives CASSLTGVSNQPQHF.

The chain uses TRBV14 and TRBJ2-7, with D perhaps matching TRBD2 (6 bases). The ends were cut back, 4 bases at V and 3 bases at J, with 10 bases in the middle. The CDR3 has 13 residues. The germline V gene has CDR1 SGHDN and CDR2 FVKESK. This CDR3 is CASSRREVYEQYF. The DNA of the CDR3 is TGTGCCAGCAGCCGGAGGGAGGTCTACGAGCAGTACTTC.

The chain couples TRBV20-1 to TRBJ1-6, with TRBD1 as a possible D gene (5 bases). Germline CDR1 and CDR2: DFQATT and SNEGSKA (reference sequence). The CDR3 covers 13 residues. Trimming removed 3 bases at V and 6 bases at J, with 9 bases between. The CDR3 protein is CSASVRANSPLHF. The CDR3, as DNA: TGCAGTGCTAGTGTCAGGGCTAATTCACCCCTCCACTTT.

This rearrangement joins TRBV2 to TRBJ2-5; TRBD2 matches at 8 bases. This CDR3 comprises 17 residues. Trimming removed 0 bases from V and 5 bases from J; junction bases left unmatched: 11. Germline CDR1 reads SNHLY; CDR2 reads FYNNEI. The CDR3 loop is CASSEAEREPSRETQYF. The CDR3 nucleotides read TGTGCCAGCAGTGAAGCTGAGCGGGAGCCATCGCGGGAGACCCAGTACTTC.

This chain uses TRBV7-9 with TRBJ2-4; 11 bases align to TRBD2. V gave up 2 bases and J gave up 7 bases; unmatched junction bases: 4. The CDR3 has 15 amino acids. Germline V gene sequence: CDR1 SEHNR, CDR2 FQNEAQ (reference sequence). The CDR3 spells CASSLPGLAENIQYF. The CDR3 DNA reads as TGTGCCAGCAGCTTACCGGGACTAGCGGAGAACATTCAGTACTTC.

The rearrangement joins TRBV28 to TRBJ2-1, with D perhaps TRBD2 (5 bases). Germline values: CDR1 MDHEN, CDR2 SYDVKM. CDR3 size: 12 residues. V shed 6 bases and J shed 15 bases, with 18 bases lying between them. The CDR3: CASSTPTSRSFF. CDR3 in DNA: TGTGCCAGCAGCACCCCCACTAGTAGATCGTTCTTC.

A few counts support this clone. Here the CDR3 DNA reads TGCAGCGTTGCTGTAGCGGTGAACACCGGGGAGCTGTTTTTT. As protein: CSVAVAVNTGELFF. V is TRBV29-1 and J is TRBJ2-2; a weak D match, TRBD2 (6 bases). Germline CDR1 and CDR2: SQVTM and ANQGSEA. V was trimmed by 4 bases and J by 1 base, leaving 10 bases between them. There are 14 residues in the CDR3.

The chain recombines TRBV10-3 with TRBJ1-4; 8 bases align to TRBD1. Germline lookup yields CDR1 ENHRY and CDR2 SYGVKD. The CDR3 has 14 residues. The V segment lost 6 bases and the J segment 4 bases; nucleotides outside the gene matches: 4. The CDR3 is CAISDTGGNEKLFF. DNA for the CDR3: TGTGCCATCAGCGATACAGGGGGTAATGAAAAACTGTTTTTT.

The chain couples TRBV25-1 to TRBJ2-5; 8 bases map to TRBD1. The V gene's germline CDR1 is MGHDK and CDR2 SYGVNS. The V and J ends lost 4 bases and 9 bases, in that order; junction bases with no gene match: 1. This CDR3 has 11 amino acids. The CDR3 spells CASSATGAQYF. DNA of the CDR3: TGTGCCAGCAGTGCGACAGGGGCCCAGTACTTC.

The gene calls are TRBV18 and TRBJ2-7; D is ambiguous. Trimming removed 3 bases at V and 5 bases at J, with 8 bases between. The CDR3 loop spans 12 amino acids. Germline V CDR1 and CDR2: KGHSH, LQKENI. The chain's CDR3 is CASSPTGDEQYF. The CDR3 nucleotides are TGTGCCAGCTCACCTACGGGTGACGAGCAGTACTTC. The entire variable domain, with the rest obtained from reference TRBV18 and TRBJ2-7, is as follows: NAGVMQNPRHLVRRRGQEARLRCSPMKGHSHVYWYRQLPEEGLKFMVYLQKENIIDESGMPKERFSAEFPKEGPSILRIQQVVRGDSAAYFCASSPTGDEQYFGPGTRLTVT.

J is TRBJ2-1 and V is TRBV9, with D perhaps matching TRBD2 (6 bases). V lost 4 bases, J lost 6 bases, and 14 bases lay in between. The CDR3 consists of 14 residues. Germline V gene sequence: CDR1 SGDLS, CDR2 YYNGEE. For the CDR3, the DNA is TGTGCCAGCAGCCTATTAAGCGGGTTCAATGAGCAGTTCTTC. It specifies CASSLLSGFNEQFF. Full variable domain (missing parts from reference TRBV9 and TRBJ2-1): DSGVTQTPKHLITATGQRVTLRCSPRSGDLSVYWYQQSLDQGLQFLIQYYNGEERAKGNILERFSAQQFPDLHSELNLSSLELGDSALYFCASSLLSGFNEQFFGPGTRLTVL.

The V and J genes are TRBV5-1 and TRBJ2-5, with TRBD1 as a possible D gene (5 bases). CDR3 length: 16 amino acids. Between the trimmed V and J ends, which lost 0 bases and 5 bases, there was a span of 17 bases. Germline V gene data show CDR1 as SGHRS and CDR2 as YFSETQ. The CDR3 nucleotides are TGCGCCAGCAGCTTGGCTCCAGGTAATGGGGCGGAGACCCAGTACTTC. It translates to CASSLAPGNGAETQYF.

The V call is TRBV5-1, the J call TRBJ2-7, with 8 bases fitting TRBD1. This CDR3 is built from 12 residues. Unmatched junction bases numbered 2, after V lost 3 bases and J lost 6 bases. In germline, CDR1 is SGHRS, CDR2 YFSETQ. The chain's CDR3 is CASSYGQGEQYF. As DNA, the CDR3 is TGCGCCAGCAGCTACGGACAGGGCGAGCAGTACTTC.

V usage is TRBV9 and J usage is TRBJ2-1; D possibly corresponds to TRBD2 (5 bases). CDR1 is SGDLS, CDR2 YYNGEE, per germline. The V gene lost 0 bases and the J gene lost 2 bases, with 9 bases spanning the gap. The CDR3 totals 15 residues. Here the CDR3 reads CASSVEGSAYNEQFF. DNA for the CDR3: TGTGCCAGCAGCGTAGAGGGTAGCGCCTACAATGAGCAGTTCTTC.